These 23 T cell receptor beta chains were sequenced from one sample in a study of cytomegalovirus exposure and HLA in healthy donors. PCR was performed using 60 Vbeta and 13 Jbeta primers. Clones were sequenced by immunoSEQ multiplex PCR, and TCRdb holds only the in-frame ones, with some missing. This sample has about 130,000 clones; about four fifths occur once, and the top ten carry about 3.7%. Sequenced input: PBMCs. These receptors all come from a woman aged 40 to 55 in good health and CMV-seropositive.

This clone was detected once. The CDR3 nucleotides read TGCAGCACAGGACAGGGAGCGAAAAACGAGCAGTACTTC. Amino acid sequence: CSTGQGAKNEQYF. The rearrangement joins TRBV29-1 to TRBJ2-7; 8 bases agree with TRBD1. Germline V gene sequence: CDR1 SQVTM, CDR2 ANQGSEA. The CDR3 covers 13 residues. V lost 8 bases, J lost 5 bases, and 11 bases stayed unmatched.

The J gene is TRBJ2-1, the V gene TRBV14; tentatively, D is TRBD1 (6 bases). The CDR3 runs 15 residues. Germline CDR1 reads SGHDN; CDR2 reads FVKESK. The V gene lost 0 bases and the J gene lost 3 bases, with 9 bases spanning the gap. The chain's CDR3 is CASSQEQGGYNEQFF. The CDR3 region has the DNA TGTGCCAGCAGCCAAGAACAGGGCGGCTACAATGAGCAGTTCTTC.

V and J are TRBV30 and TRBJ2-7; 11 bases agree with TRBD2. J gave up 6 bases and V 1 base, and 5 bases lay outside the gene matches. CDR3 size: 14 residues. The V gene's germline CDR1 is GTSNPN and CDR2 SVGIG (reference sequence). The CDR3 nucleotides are TGTGCCTGGAGTGGCCTAGCGGGAGGAGGCGAGCAGTACTTC. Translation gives CAWSGLAGGGEQYF. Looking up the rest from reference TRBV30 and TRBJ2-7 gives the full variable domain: SQTIHQWPATLVQPVGSPLSLECTVEGTSNPNLYWYRQAAGRGLQLLFYSVGIGQISSEVPQNLSASRPQDRQFILSSKKLLLSDSGFYLCAWSGLAGGGEQYFGPGTRLTVT.

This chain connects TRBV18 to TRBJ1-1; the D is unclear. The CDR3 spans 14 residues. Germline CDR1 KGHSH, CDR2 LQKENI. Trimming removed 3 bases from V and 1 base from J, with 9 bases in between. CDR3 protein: CASSPLDTNTEAFF. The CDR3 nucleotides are TGTGCCAGCTCACCCCTTGACACGAACACTGAAGCTTTCTTT.

The CDR3 here is CATSRAQGNEKLFF. CDR3 in DNA: TGTGCCACCAGCAGGGCACAGGGAAATGAAAAACTGTTTTTT. This rearrangement joins TRBV15 to TRBJ1-4; tentatively, D is TRBD1 (6 bases). With 3 bases removed from V and 5 bases from J, the gap between germline ends came to 10 bases. The CDR3 has 14 amino acids. The germline gives CDR1 LNHNV, CDR2 YYDKDF (reference sequence). The full variable domain, in which reference TRBV15 and TRBJ1-4 provide the parts outside the CDR3, is DAMVIQNPRYQVTQFGKPVTLSCSQTLNHNVMYWYQQKSSQAPKLLFHYYDKDFNNEADTPDNFQSRRPNTSFCFLDIRSPGLGDTAMYLCATSRAQGNEKLFFGSGTQLSVL.

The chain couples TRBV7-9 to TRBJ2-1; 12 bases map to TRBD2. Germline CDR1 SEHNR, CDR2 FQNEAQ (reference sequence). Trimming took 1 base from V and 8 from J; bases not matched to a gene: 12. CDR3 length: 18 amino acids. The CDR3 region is CASSLGWTSGKRTHEQFF. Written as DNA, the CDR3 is TGTGCCAGCAGCTTAGGCTGGACTAGCGGGAAACGCACCCATGAGCAGTTCTTC.

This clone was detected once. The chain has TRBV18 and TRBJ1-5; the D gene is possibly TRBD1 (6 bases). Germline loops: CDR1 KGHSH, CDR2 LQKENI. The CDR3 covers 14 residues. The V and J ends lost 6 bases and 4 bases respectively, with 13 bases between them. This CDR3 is CASSQGQKNQPQHF. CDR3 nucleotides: TGTGCCAGCTCCCAAGGACAGAAAAATCAGCCCCAGCATTTT.

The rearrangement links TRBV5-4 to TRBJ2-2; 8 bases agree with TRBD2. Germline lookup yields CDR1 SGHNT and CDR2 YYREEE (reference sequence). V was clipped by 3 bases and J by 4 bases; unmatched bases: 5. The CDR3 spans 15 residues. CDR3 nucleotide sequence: TGTGCCAGCAGCTCGAGCGGGGGATTCACCGGGGAGCTGTTTTTT. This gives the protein CASSSSGGFTGELFF.

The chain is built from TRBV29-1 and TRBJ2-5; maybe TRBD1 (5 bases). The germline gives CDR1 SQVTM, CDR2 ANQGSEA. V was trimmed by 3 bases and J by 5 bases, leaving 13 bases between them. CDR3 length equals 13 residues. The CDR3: CSVERQGGETQYF. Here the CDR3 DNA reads TGCAGCGTTGAGAGGCAGGGTGGCGAGACCCAGTACTTC.

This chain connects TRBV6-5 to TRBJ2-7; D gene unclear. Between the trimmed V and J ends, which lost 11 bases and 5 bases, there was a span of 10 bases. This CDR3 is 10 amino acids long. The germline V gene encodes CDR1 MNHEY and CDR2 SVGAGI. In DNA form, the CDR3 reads TGTGCCTCTGGCAGGCACGAGCAGTACTTC. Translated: CASGRHEQYF.

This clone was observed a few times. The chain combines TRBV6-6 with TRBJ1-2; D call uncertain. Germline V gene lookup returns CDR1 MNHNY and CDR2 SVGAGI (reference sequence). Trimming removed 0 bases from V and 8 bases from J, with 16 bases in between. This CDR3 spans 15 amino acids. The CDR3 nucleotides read TGTGCCAGCAGTTACTCGGATTTTGGAGTGTACGGCTACACCTTC. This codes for CASSYSDFGVYGYTF.

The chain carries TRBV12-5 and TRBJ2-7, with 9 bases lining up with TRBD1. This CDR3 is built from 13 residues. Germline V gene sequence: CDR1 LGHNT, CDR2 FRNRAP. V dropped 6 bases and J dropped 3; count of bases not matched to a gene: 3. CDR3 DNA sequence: TGTGCTAGTGGGATGACAGGGGGCTACGAGCAGTACTTC. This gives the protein CASGMTGGYEQYF.

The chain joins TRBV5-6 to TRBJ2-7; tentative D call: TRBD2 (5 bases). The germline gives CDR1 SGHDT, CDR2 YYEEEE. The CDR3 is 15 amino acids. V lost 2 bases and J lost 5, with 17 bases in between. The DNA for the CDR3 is TGTGCCAGCAGCTTTTCAAGCGGAGCCTCGGACGAGCAGTACTTC. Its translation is CASSFSSGASDEQYF.

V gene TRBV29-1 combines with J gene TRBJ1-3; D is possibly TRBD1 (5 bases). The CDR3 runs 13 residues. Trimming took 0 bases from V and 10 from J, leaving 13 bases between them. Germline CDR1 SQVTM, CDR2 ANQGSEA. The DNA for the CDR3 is TGCAGCGTTGAAGAAGGGGATCTCATGACCATATATTTT. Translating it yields CSVEEGDLMTIYF.

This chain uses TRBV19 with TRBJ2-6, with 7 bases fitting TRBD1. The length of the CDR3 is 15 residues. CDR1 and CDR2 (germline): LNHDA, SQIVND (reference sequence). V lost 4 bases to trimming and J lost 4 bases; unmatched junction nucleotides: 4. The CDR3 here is CASSTTGSGANVLTF. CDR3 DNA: TGTGCCAGTAGTACGACAGGGTCCGGGGCCAACGTCCTGACTTTC.

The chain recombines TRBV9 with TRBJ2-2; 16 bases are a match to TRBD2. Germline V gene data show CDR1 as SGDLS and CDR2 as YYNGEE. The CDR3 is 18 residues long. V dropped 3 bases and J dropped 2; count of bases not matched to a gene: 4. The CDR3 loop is CASSDGTSGRENTGELFF. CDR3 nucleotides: TGTGCCAGCAGCGACGGGACTAGCGGGAGGGAAAACACCGGGGAGCTGTTTTTT.

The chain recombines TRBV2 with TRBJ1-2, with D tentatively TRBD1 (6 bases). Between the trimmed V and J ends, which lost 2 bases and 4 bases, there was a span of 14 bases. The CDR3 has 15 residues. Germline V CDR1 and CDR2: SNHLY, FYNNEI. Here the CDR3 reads CASSEFGQQVYGYTF. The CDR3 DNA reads TGTGCCAGCAGTGAATTCGGACAGCAAGTCTATGGCTACACCTTC.

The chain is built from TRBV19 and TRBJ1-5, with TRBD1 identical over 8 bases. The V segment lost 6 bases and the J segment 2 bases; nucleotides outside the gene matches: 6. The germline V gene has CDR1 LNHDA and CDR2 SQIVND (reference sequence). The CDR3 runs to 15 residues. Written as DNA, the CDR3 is TGTGCCAGTAGGCCCAGGGGGCGCGGCAATCAGCCCCAGCATTTT. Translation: CASRPRGRGNQPQHF.

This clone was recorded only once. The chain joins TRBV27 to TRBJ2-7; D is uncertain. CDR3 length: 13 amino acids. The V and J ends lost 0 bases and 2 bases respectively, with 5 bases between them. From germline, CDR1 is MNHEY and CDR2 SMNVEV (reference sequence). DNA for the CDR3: TGTGCCAGCAGTTTATCTCGGGCCTACGAGCAGTACTTC. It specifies CASSLSRAYEQYF.

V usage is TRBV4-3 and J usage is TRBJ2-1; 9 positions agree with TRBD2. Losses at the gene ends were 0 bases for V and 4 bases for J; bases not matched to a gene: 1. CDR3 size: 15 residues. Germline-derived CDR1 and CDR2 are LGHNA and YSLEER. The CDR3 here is CASSQDSGGYNEQFF. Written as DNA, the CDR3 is TGCGCCAGCAGCCAAGATAGCGGGGGTTACAATGAGCAGTTCTTC.

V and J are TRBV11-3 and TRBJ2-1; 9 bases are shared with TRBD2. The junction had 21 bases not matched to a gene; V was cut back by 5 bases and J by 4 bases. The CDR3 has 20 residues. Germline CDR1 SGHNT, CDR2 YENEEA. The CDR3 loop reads CASSHPQVWREGRGYNEQFF. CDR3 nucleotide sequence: TGTGCCAGCAGCCACCCTCAAGTCTGGCGGGAGGGCCGGGGTTACAATGAGCAGTTCTTC.

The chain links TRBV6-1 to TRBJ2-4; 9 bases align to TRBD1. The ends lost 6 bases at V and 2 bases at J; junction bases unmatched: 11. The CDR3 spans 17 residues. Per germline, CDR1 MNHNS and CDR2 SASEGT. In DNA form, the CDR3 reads TGTGCCAGCAGCGAACCCTGGGACAGGGAGACCAAAAACATTCAGTACTTC. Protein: CASSEPWDRETKNIQYF.

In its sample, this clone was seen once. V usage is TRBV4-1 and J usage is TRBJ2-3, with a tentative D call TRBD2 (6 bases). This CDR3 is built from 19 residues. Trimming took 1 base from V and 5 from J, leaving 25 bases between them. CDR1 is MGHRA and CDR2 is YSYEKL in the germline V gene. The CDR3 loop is CASSQVMVGRTTRGDTQYF. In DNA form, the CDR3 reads TGCGCCAGCAGCCAAGTTATGGTAGGGAGAACGACTAGAGGAGATACGCAGTATTTT.